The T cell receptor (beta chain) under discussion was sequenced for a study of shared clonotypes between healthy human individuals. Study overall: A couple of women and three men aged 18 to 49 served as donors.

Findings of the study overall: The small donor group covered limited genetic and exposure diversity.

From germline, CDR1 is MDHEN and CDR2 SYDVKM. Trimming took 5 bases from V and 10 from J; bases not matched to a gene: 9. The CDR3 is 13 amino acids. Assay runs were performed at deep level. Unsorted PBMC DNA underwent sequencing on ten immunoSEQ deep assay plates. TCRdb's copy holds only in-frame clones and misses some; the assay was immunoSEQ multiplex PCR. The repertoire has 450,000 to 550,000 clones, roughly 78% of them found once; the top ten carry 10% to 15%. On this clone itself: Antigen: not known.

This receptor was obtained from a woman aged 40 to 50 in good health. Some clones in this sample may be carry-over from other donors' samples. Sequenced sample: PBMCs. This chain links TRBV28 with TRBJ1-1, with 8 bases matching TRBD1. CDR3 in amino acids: CASSNNQGAVAFF. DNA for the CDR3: TGTGCCAGCAGTAATAACCAGGGGGCGGTAGCTTTCTTT.